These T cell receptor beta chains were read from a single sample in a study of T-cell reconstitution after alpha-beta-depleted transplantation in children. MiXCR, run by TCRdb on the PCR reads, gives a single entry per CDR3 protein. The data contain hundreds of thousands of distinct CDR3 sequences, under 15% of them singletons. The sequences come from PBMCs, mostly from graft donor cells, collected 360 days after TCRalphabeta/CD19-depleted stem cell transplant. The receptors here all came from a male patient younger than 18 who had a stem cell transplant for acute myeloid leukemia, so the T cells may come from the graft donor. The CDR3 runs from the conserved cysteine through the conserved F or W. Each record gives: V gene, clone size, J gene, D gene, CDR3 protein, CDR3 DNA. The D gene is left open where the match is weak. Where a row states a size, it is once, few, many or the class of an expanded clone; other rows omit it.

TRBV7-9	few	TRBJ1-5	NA	CASFGTFRNQPQHF	TGTGCCAGCTTCGGGACATTTCGGAATCAGCCCCAGCATTTT
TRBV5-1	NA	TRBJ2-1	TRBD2	CASSPGLAGGWDEQFF	TGCGCCAGCAGCCCCGGACTAGCGGGAGGGTGGGATGAGCAGTTCTTC
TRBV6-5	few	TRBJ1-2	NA	CASSFSAGSPNYGYTF	TGTGCCAGCAGTTTCTCCGCGGGGAGTCCCAACTATGGCTACACCTTC
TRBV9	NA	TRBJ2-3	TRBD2	CASSVERRAGATDTQYF	TGTGCCAGCAGCGTAGAACGTCGCGCGGGAGCCACAGATACGCAGTATTTT
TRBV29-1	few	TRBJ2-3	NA	CSVEDRRGGTDTQYF	TGCAGCGTTGAAGATCGAAGGGGGGGGACAGATACGCAGTATTTT
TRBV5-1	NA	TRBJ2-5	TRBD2	CASSWLLADQETQYF	TGCGCCAGCAGCTGGCTACTAGCGGACCAAGAGACCCAGTACTTC
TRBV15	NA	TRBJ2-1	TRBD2	CATSSQPSGRPYINNEQFF	TGTGCCACCAGCAGCCAACCGAGCGGGAGGCCGTACATCAACAATGAGCAGTTCTTC
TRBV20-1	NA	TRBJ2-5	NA	CSAPFAPGVSETQYF	TGCAGTGCTCCCTTCGCCCCGGGAGTTAGCGAGACCCAGTACTTC
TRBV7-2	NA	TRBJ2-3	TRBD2	CASSLGTLAGGGPYF	TGTGCCAGCAGCTTAGGCACCCTAGCGGGAGGAGGGCCATATTTT
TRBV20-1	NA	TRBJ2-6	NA	CSASRATGANVLTF	TGCAGTGCTAGTAGAGCCACTGGGGCCAACGTCCTGACTTTC
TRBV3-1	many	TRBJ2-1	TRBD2	CASSQGPSGGVYNEQFF	TGTGCCAGCAGCCAAGGCCCTAGCGGGGGGGTTTACAATGAGCAGTTCTTC
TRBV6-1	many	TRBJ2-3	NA	CASSRPTTLVAGTDTQYF	TGTGCCAGCAGCCGACCGACTACCTTGGTAGCTGGGACAGATACGCAGTATTTT
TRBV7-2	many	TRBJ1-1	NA	CASSVNTEAFF	TGTGCCAGCAGCGTGAACACTGAAGCTTTCTTT
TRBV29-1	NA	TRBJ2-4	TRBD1	CSVGTGKNIQYF	TGCAGCGTTGGGACAGGGAAAAACATTCAGTACTTC
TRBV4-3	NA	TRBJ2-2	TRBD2	CASSQVLAGVNTGELFF	TGCGCCAGCAGCCAAGTTCTAGCGGGAGTAAACACCGGGGAGCTGTTTTTT
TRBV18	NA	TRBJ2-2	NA	CASSPSVTGPNTGELFF	TGTGCCAGCTCACCATCGGTAACGGGCCCGAACACCGGGGAGCTGTTTTTT
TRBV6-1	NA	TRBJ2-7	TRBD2	CASSRLAGESYYEQYF	TGTGCCAGCAGTAGACTAGCGGGAGAGTCCTACTACGAGCAGTACTTC
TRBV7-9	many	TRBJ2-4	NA	CASSLYLGRVWNIQYF	TGTGCCAGCAGCTTATACCTCGGAAGGGTATGGAACATTCAGTACTTC
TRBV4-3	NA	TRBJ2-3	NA	CASSRLVTDTQYF	TGCGCCAGCAGCCGTTTGGTTACAGATACGCAGTATTTT
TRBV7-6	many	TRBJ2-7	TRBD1	CASSLETGGTYEQYF	TGTGCCAGCAGCTTAGAAACAGGGGGCACCTACGAGCAGTACTTC